This paragraph covers one T cell receptor beta chain sequence. Here immunoSEQ multiplex PCR was the method, and the copy in TCRdb shows in-frame clones only, minus some. The sample contains some 640,000 clones, approximately 89% of which appear only once. The data stem from a study of shared T cell receptors in the human thymus. The same data also went into a second study, on human thymus T cells. That paper notes: Donation was from healthy Finnish infants who were having corrective surgery that addressed congenital heart defects. The thymus tissue came from resections taken during corrective heart surgery. An apparent bias in V and J gene usage was seen in thymic and blood repertoires. Related work found strong thymic repertoire overlap between unrelated individuals.

Material: thymocytes. This clonotype was obtained from a boy under two years old with a congenital heart defect.

The CDR3 spells CASGTGPGEPQHF. CDR3 nucleotide sequence: TGTGCTAGTGGTACAGGGCCCGGTGAGCCCCAGCATTTT. The J gene is TRBJ1-5, the V gene TRBV12-5; D might be TRBD1 (6 bases). V dropped 5 bases and J dropped 8 bases, with 13 bases sitting between them. Germline loops: CDR1 LGHNT, CDR2 FRNRAP. This CDR3 region has 13 residues.